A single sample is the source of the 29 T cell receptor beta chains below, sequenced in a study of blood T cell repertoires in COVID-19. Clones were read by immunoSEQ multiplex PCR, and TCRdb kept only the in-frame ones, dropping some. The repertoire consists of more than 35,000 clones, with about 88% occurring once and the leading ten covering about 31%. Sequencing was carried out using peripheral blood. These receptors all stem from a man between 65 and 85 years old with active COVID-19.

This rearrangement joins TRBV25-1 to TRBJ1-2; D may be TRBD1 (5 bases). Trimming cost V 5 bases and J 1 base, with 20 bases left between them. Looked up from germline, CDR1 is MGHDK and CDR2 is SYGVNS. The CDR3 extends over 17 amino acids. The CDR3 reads CASSSRGRAGDNYGYTF. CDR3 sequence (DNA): TGTGCCAGCAGTTCCCGGGGGAGGGCGGGAGATAACTATGGCTACACCTTC.

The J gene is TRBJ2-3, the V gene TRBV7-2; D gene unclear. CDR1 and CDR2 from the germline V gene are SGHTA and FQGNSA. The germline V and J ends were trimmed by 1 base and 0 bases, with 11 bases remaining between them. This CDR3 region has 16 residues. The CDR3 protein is CASSLGYGASTDTQYF. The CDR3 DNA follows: TGTGCCAGCAGCTTAGGATACGGAGCTAGCACAGATACGCAGTATTTT.

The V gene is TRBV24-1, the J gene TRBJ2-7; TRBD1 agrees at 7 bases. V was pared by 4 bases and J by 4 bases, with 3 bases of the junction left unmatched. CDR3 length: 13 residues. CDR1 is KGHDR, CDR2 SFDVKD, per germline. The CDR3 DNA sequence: TGTGCCACCAGTGAAGCAGGGGGATACGAGCAGTACTTC. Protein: CATSEAGGYEQYF.

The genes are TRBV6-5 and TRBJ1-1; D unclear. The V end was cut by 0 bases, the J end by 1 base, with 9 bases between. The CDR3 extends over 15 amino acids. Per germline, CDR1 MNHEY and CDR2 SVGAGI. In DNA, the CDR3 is TGTGCCAGCAGTTACTCCCCCCTACCGAACACTGAAGCTTTCTTT. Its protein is CASSYSPLPNTEAFF.

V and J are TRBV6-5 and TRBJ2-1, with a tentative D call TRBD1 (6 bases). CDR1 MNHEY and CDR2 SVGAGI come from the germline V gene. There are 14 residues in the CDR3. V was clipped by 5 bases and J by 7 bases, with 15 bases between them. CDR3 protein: CASSPLDRGNEQFF. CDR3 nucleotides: TGTGCCAGCAGTCCTCTTGATAGGGGGAATGAGCAGTTCTTC.

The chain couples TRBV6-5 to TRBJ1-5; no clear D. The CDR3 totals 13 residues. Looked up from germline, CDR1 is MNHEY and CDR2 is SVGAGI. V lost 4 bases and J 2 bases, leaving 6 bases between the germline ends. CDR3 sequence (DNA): TGTGCCAGCAGTTTGAGCGGCAATCAGCCCCAGCATTTT. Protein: CASSLSGNQPQHF.

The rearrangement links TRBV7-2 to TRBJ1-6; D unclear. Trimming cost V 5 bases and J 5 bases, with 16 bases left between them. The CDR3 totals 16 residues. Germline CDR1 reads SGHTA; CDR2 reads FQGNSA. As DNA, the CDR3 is TGTGCCAGCAGCCGTCTCCGGGAGCGGCATAATTCACCCCTCCACTTT. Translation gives CASSRLRERHNSPLHF.

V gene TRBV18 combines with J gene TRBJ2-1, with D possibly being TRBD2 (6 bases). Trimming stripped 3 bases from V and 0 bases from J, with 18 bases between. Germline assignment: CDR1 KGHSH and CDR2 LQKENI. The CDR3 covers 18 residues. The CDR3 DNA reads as TGTGCCAGCTCACCCCCAAGTATCGCGGGGACCTCCTACAATGAGCAGTTCTTC. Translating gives CASSPPSIAGTSYNEQFF.

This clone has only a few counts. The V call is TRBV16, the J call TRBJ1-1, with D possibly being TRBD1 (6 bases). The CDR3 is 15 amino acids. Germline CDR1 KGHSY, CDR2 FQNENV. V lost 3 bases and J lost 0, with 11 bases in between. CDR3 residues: CASSHHRTVNTEAFF. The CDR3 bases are TGTGCCAGCAGCCATCACAGGACAGTGAACACTGAAGCTTTCTTT.

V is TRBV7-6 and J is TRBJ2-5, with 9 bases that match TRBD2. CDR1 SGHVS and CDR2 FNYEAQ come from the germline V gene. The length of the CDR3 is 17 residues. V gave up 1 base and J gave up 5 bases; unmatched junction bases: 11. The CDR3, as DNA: TGTGCCAGCAGCTTAGGTCGGATCAGCGGGGGGAGTGAGACCCAGTACTTC. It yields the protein CASSLGRISGGSETQYF.

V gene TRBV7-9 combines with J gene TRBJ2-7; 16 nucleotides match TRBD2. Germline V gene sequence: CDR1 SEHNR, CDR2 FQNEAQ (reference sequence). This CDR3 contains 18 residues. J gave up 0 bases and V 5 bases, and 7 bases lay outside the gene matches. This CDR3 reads CASSRSGLAGGSSYEQYF. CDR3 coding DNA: TGTGCCAGCAGCCGTTCGGGACTAGCGGGGGGGAGCTCCTACGAGCAGTACTTC.

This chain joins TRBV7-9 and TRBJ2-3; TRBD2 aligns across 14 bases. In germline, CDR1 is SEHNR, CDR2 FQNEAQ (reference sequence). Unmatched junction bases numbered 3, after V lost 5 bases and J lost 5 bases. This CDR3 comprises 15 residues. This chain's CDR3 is CASSKGTSGGDTQYF. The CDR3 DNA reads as TGTGCCAGCAGCAAAGGGACTAGCGGGGGAGATACGCAGTATTTT.

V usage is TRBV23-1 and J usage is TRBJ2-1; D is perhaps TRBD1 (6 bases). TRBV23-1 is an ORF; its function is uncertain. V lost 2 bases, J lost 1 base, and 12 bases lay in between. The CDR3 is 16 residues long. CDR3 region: CASSQKGQGSYNEQFF. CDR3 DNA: TGCGCCAGCAGTCAAAAGGGGCAGGGGTCCTACAATGAGCAGTTCTTC.

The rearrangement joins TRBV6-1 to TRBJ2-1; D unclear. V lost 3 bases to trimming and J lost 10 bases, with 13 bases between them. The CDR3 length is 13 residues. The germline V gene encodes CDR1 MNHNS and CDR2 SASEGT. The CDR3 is CASSDTLLWEQFF. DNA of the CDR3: TGTGCCAGCAGTGATACCCTATTGTGGGAGCAGTTCTTC.

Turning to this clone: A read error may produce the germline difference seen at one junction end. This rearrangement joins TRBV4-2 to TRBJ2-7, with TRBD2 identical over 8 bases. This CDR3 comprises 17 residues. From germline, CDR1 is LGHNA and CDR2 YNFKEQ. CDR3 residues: CAGSPSGRGDFTYEQYF. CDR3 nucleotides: TGTGCCGGCAGCCCTAGCGGGCGGGGGGACTTCACCTACGAGCAGTACTTC.

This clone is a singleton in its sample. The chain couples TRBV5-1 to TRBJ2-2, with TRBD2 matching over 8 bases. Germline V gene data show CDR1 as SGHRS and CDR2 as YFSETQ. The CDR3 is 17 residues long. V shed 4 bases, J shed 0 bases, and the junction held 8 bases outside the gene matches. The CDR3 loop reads CASSAFRGGPNTGELFF. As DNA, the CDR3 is TGCGCCAGCAGCGCTTTCCGGGGGGGCCCGAACACCGGGGAGCTGTTTTTT.

CDR3 region: CASKSGGPINEQFF. The CDR3 DNA is TGTGCCAGCAAGTCGGGAGGGCCCATAAATGAGCAGTTCTTC. The chain couples TRBV28 to TRBJ2-1, with 8 bases that match TRBD2. J was trimmed by 7 bases and V by 7 bases; bases with no gene match: 9. In germline, CDR1 is MDHEN, CDR2 SYDVKM. There are 14 residues in the CDR3.

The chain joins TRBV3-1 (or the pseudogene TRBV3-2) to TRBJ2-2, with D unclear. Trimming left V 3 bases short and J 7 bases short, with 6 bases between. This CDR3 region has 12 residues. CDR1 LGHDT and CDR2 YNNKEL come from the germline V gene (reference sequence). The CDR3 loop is CASSQALGELFF. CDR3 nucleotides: TGTGCCAGCAGCCAGGCCCTCGGGGAGCTGTTTTTT.

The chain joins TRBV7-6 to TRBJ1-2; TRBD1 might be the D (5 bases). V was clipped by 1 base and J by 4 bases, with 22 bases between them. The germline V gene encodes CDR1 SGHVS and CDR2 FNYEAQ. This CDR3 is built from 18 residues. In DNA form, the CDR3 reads TGTGCCAGCAGCTTAGTGCCCCTGGGGGGGATCAACGGCTATGGCTACACCTTC. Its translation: CASSLVPLGGINGYGYTF. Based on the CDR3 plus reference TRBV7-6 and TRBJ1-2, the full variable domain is GAGVSQSPRYKVTKRGQDVALRCDPISGHVSLYWYRQALGQGPEFLTYFNYEAQQDKSGLPNDRFSAERPEGSISTLTIQRTEQRDSAMYRCASSLVPLGGINGYGYTFGSGTRLTVV.

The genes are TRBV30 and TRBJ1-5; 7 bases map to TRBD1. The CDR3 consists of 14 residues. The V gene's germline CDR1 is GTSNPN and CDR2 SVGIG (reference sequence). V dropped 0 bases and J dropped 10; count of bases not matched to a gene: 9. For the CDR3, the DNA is TGTGCCTGGAGTGTGGGGACAGTTATCCGTCCCCAGCATTTT. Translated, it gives CAWSVGTVIRPQHF. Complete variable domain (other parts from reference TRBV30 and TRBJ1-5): SQTIHQWPATLVQPVGSPLSLECTVEGTSNPNLYWYRQAAGRGLQLLFYSVGIGQISSEVPQNLSASRPQDRQFILSSKKLLLSDSGFYLCAWSVGTVIRPQHFGDGTRLSIL.

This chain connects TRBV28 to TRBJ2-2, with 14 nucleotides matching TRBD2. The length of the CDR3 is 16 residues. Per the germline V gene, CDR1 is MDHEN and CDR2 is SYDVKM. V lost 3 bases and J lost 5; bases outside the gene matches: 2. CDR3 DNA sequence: TGTGCCAGCAGTTTGTGGACTAGCGGGAGGACCGGGGAGCTGTTTTTT. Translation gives CASSLWTSGRTGELFF.

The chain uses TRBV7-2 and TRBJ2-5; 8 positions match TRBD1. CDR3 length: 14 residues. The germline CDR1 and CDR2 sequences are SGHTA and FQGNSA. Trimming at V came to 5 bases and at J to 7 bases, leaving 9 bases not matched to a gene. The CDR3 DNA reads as TGTGCCAGCAGCCCAGACAGGGGTGGGGGGACCCAGTACTTC. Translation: CASSPDRGGGTQYF.

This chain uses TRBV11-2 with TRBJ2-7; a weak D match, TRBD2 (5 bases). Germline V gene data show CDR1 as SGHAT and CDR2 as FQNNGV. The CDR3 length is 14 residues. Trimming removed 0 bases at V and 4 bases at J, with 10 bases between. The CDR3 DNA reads TGTGCCAGCAGCTTAGAACGAGAGGGTTACGAGCAGTACTTC. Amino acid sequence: CASSLEREGYEQYF.

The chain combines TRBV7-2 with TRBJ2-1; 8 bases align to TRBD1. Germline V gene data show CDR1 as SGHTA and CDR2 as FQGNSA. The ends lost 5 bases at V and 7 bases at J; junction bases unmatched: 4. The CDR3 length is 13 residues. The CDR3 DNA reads TGTGCCAGCAGCATCCGACAGGGGAATGAGCAGTTCTTC. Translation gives CASSIRQGNEQFF.

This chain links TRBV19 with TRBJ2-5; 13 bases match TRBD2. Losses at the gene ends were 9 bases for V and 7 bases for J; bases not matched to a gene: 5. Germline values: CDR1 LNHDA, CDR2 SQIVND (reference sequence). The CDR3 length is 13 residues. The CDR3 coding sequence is TGTGCCAGCAGACTAGCGGGAGGTGTGACCCAGTACTTC. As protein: CASRLAGGVTQYF.

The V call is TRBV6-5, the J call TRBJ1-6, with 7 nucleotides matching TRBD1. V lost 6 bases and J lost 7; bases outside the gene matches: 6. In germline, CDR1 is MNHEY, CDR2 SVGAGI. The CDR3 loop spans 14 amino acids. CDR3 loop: CASRYRDSNSPLHF. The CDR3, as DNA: TGTGCCAGCAGGTACAGGGACAGCAATTCACCCCTCCACTTT.

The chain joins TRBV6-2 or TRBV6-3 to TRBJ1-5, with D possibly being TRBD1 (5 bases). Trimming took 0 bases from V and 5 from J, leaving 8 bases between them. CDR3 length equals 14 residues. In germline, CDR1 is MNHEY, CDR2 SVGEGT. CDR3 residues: CASSYSAGYQPQHF. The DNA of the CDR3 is TGTGCCAGCAGTTACTCGGCAGGGTATCAGCCCCAGCATTTT.

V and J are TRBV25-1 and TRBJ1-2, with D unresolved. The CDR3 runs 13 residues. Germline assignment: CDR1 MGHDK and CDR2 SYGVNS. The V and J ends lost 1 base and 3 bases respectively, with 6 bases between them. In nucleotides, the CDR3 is TGTGCCAGCAGTGAATCGGGAGACTATGGCTACACCTTC. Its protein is CASSESGDYGYTF.

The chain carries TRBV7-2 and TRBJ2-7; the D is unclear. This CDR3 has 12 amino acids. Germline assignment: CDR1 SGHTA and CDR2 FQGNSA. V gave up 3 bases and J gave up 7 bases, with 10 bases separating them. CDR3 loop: CASSFSRTEQYF. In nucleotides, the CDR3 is TGTGCCAGCAGCTTCTCGCGAACGGAGCAGTACTTC.